The entry below describes one T cell receptor beta chain. Its matching antigen is unknown. With 2 bases clipped from V and 4 bases from J, the junction kept 0 bases outside the gene matches. The CDR3 sequence is 14 residues long. Looked up from germline, CDR1 is MRHNA and CDR2 is SNTAGT. The sample comes from a study of T cell repertoires in aging, cancer and after chemotherapy. Study information: Repeat sampling of healthy donors over several months to years showed clear clonal overlap.

Rearranged V-D-J TRB sequences were amplified with a mixed TRB-A/B primer pool. In TCRdb, the multiplex PCR reads were re-called with MiXCR into one record per CDR3 protein. This sample carries some 15,000 distinct CDR3 sequences, 21% of them seen once, and the ten largest clones take roughly 5.6%. Amplification of TCR beta used genomic DNA extracted from peripheral blood. Study findings and constraints: Across the chemotherapy interval, each cancer cohort showed higher median generation probability, suggesting thymic rebound.

This chain uses TRBV6-4 with TRBJ2-3, with TRBD1 matching over 10 bases. The sample comprised blood. The source of this sequence is a human donor in good health. CDR3 DNA sequence: TGTGCCAGCAGTGACGGACAGGGGGCAGATACGCAGTATTTT. Amino acids: CASSDGQGADTQYF.